This paragraph reports one T cell receptor (beta chain). Antigen specificity is unknown. The data were obtained in a study of shared clonotypes between healthy human individuals. The study, taken as a whole, reports: The four-donor shared clonotypes exceeded non-shared clonotypes in generation probability, with non-shared ones scoring lower.

The assay was immunoSEQ multiplex PCR, and TCRdb's table has in-frame clones only and misses some. The table has around 350,000 clones, more than 60% seen once. The TCR originated in a man aged 30-40 years in good health. Sequenced: memory CD4+ T cells sorted from blood. Subset noted: CD45RA-negative fraction.

The DNA for the CDR3 is TGTGCCAGCACCAAAAAGCGGGGGGGAAGCACAGATACGCAGTATTTT. This sequence encodes CASTKKRGGSTDTQYF. J is TRBJ2-3 and V is TRBV2; 10 positions agree with TRBD2. From germline, CDR1 is SNHLY and CDR2 FYNNEI. Trimming removed 7 bases from V and 0 bases from J; junction bases left unmatched: 7. The CDR3 totals 16 residues.